Following are 8 T cell receptor beta chains from one sample sequenced in a study of OX40 agonist ivuxolimab in advanced cancers. Clones were sequenced by immunoSEQ multiplex PCR, and TCRdb holds only the in-frame ones, with some missing. Among over 70,000 clones listed, 86% were seen once. Sample: CD4+ or CD8+ T cells sorted from blood, taken in a trial of the OX40 agonist ivuxolimab. The receptors derive from an adult with an advanced solid tumor such as melanoma, head and neck, liver or kidney cancer.

The chain uses TRBV18 and TRBJ1-1; D unresolved. The germline gives CDR1 KGHSH, CDR2 LQKENI. The CDR3 is made up of 15 amino acids. V shed 0 bases and J shed 6 bases, with 14 bases lying between them. The CDR3 reads CASSPPSMTGSEAFF. The CDR3 region has the DNA TGTGCCAGCTCACCACCGTCTATGACCGGATCTGAAGCTTTCTTT.

This clone was found once. The rearrangement links TRBV2 to TRBJ1-6; D is unclear. This CDR3 is built from 15 residues. Germline-derived CDR1 and CDR2 are SNHLY and FYNNEI. V shed 8 bases and J shed 3 bases, with 14 bases lying between them. This CDR3 is CASGVRAIYNSPLHF. CDR3 DNA sequence: TGTGCCAGCGGGGTGAGAGCCATCTATAATTCACCCCTCCACTTT.

The genes are TRBV4-1 and TRBJ2-5; D call uncertain. V was cut by 3 bases and J by 1 base, with 12 bases left in between. Per the germline V gene, CDR1 is MGHRA and CDR2 is YSYEKL. The CDR3 covers 15 residues. The CDR3 coding sequence is TGCGCCAGCAGCCATTCGGGCCTGTCCCAAGAGACCCAGTACTTC. The encoded protein is CASSHSGLSQETQYF.

The chain has TRBV30 and TRBJ2-6; TRBD1 is a possible D gene (8 bases). This CDR3 region has 12 residues. The V gene lost 8 bases and the J gene lost 15 bases, with 20 bases spanning the gap. The V gene's germline CDR1 is GTSNPN and CDR2 SVGIG (reference sequence). The CDR3 loop is CATGGDRQALTF. The CDR3 region has the DNA TGTGCCACAGGGGGGGACAGGCAAGCCCTGACTTTC.

The chain is built from TRBV19 and TRBJ1-4; D not certain. The CDR3 contains 16 residues. Trimming removed 0 bases at V and 0 bases at J, with 8 bases between. Germline CDR1 reads LNHDA; CDR2 reads SQIVND (reference sequence). The CDR3 protein is CASSIEPAATNEKLFF. The CDR3 DNA reads TGTGCCAGTAGTATAGAACCAGCTGCAACTAATGAAAAACTGTTTTTT.

The gene calls are TRBV7-9 and TRBJ1-1; TRBD1 is a possible D gene (6 bases). The CDR3 consists of 13 residues. The germline V gene encodes CDR1 SEHNR and CDR2 FQNEAQ (reference sequence). Trimming cost V 1 base and J 11 bases, with 14 bases left between them. CDR3 bases: TGTGCCAGCAGCTTAGTTTGGTCAGGGGTGGCTTTCTTT. This translates into CASSLVWSGVAFF.

The rearrangement joins TRBV5-1 to TRBJ2-7; tentatively, D is TRBD1 (5 bases). CDR3 length equals 14 residues. Trimming took off 0 bases at V and 2 bases at J, with 9 bases between the two ends. Germline-derived CDR1 and CDR2 are SGHRS and YFSETQ. CDR3 nucleotides: TGCGCCAGCAGCTTGGCCAGGGAACCCTACGAGCAGTACTTC. This sequence encodes CASSLAREPYEQYF.

This CDR3 reads CASSLYRGVLYNEQFF. The CDR3, as DNA: TGTGCCAGCAGTCTCTACAGGGGTGTCCTATACAATGAGCAGTTCTTC. V and J are TRBV27 and TRBJ2-1, with 7 nucleotides matching TRBD1. V shed 5 bases, J shed 4 bases, and the junction held 11 bases outside the gene matches. The CDR3 loop spans 16 amino acids. Germline assignment: CDR1 MNHEY and CDR2 SMNVEV (reference sequence).